This entry concerns a single T cell receptor beta chain. This entry is derived from a study of blood T cell repertoires in COVID-19. Using immunoSEQ multiplex PCR, the repertoire was profiled, and TCRdb retains in-frame clones only, with some absent. The sample lists 150,000 to 200,000 clones; about 86% were seen once. The CDR3 consists of 17 residues. Trimming shortened V by 5 bases and J by 0 bases, and 17 bases separated the two germline ends. CDR1 PRHDT and CDR2 FYEKMQ come from the germline V gene (reference sequence). This rearrangement joins TRBV13 to TRBJ1-3, with D possibly being TRBD1 (5 bases). The origin of this receptor is a woman between 18 and 29 years old who had recovered from COVID-19. Input material: peripheral blood. The CDR3 DNA follows: TGTGCCAGCAGCCCCGGGGGGGGGTCCCTCTCTGGAAACACCATATATTTT. Translating gives CASSPGGGSLSGNTIYF.